The source of this T cell receptor beta chain is a study of blood T cell repertoires in COVID-19. In germline, CDR1 is SGHAT, CDR2 FQNNGV. V lost 1 base to trimming and J lost 0 bases; unmatched junction nucleotides: 5. There are 16 residues in the CDR3. The sample holds a few counts of this clone. Measured with immunoSEQ multiplex PCR; TCRdb has only the in-frame clones, and not every one. The data hold around 270,000 clones, with approximately 89% observed a single time. V gene TRBV11-2 combines with J gene TRBJ2-7; 8 bases align to TRBD1. The sequencing input was PBMCs or T cells enriched from blood (not recorded which). The source is a woman aged 40-49 years who had been exposed to COVID-19. CDR3 region: CASSLAWQGASYEQYF. Here the CDR3 DNA reads TGTGCCAGCAGCTTAGCATGGCAGGGGGCCTCCTACGAGCAGTACTTC. Complete variable domain (other parts from reference TRBV11-2 and TRBJ2-7): EAGVAQSPRYKIIEKRQSVAFWCNPISGHATLYWYQQILGQGPKLLIQFQNNGVVDDSQLPKDRFSAERLKGVDSTLKIQPAKLEDSAVYLCASSLAWQGASYEQYFGPGTRLTVT.